This passage covers 9 T cell receptor beta chains from one sample sequenced in a study of T cells in Graves' hyperthyroidism and ophthalmopathy. The TCR beta CDR3 regions underwent amplification using RNA transcripts as the source. An initial round of RT-PCR targeting the TCR CDR3 relied on the HTBI primer set. TCRdb re-called the multiplex PCR reads with MiXCR, one entry per CDR3 protein. The sample yields approximately 150,000 distinct CDR3 sequences, about 9.4% seen once. Input material: blood. The receptor set was obtained from a woman aged 18-29 years with Graves' hyperthyroidism that later progressed to Graves' ophthalmopathy.

This clonotype came up a few times. The V and J genes are TRBV9 and TRBJ2-3; the match to TRBD2 covers 10 bases. With 4 bases clipped from V and 1 base from J, the junction kept 3 bases outside the gene matches. CDR1 is SGDLS and CDR2 is YYNGEE in the germline V gene. The CDR3 has 15 amino acids. CDR3 loop: CASSTGLAGTDTQYF. DNA of the CDR3: TGTGCCAGCAGCACCGGACTAGCGGGCACAGATACGCAGTATTTT.

This clonotype came up many times. The V gene is TRBV7-8, the J gene TRBJ1-2; D not resolved. This CDR3 region has 13 residues. V lost 1 base, J lost 4 bases, and 7 bases lay in between. Germline V lookup: CDR1 SGHVS, CDR2 FQNEAQ. The CDR3 here is CASSLGPAYGYTF. In DNA, the CDR3 is TGTGCCAGCAGCTTAGGCCCCGCCTATGGCTACACCTTC.

This clonotype has a count of ten or more. J is TRBJ2-5 and V is TRBV28; TRBD1 agrees at 7 bases. Germline assignment: CDR1 MDHEN and CDR2 SYDVKM. After removal of 6 bases from V and 2 bases from J, the junction contained 9 bases not matched to a gene. The CDR3 runs to 15 residues. CDR3 in amino acids: CASRPIRGKQETQYF. The CDR3 nucleotides read TGTGCCAGCAGACCAATCAGGGGGAAACAAGAGACCCAGTACTTC.

The rearrangement joins TRBV13 to TRBJ2-4, with D possibly TRBD2 on 7 matching bases. The J call is uncertain, as TRBJ2-1 better fits the DNA end. Germline-derived CDR1 and CDR2 are PRHDT and FYEKMQ (reference sequence). The CDR3 covers 13 residues. The CDR3 DNA reads as TGTGCCAGCAGCTCTTTGGGCGGGGGCCTTCAGTTCTTC. Translation gives CASSSLGGGLQFF.

This clonotype was found many times. In DNA form, the CDR3 reads TGTGCCAGCAGTTTGGGGAATGCTGGGGCCAACGTCCTGACTTTC. Protein product: CASSLGNAGANVLTF. V gene TRBV28 combines with J gene TRBJ2-6, with D unclear. Germline V gene sequence: CDR1 MDHEN, CDR2 SYDVKM. This CDR3 is 15 amino acids long. V was cut by 3 bases and J by 2 bases, with 8 bases left in between.

This clonotype has just a few counts. V gene TRBV19 combines with J gene TRBJ2-7; D not certain. Germline V lookup: CDR1 LNHDA, CDR2 SQIVND (reference sequence). The V and J ends lost 5 bases and 0 bases respectively, with 11 bases between them. The CDR3 has 14 residues. This CDR3 is CASSRQESSYEQYF. CDR3 bases: TGTGCCAGTAGTCGACAAGAAAGCTCCTACGAGCAGTACTTC.

This chain uses TRBV18 with TRBJ2-3; TRBD2 matches 11 bases. The V and J ends lost 2 bases and 5 bases, in that order; junction bases with no gene match: 9. The CDR3 is made up of 17 amino acids. Germline lookup yields CDR1 KGHSH and CDR2 LQKENI. CDR3 sequence reads: CASSPFLSGRAKDTQYF. DNA of the CDR3: TGTGCCAGCTCACCATTTCTTAGCGGGAGGGCCAAAGATACGCAGTATTTT. Together with reference TRBV18 and TRBJ2-3, the CDR3 gives the full variable domain: NAGVMQNPRHLVRRRGQEARLRCSPMKGHSHVYWYRQLPEEGLKFMVYLQKENIIDESGMPKERFSAEFPKEGPSILRIQQVVRGDSAAYFCASSPFLSGRAKDTQYFGPGTRLTVL.

This clonotype was seen a handful of times. The DNA of the CDR3 is TGTGCCAGCAGCACCCGGACTAGCAACGGGGAGCTGTTTTTT. Protein: CASSTRTSNGELFF. The chain links TRBV9 to TRBJ2-2, with 8 bases aligning to TRBD2. The CDR3 spans 14 residues. V lost 4 bases and J lost 7; bases outside the gene matches: 6. Per germline, CDR1 SGDLS and CDR2 YYNGEE.

This clonotype was counted only a few times. The rearrangement joins TRBV20-1 to TRBJ2-1; D might be TRBD2 (5 bases). Germline V gene lookup returns CDR1 DFQATT and CDR2 SNEGSKA (reference sequence). The CDR3 totals 13 residues. V was trimmed by 4 bases and J by 2 bases, leaving 9 bases between them. The CDR3 loop is CSAKFGAYNEQFF. In DNA form, the CDR3 reads TGCAGTGCTAAGTTCGGGGCCTACAATGAGCAGTTCTTC.